These 6 T cell receptor beta chains originate from one sample sequenced in a study of cytomegalovirus exposure and HLA in healthy donors. The PCR used 60 Vbeta and 13 Jbeta primers. Only in-frame clones appear in the TCRdb table, and some are missing; sequencing was by immunoSEQ multiplex PCR. The sample includes some 97,000 clones, around three quarters of them seen just once. Sequencing was performed on PBMCs. The receptors stem from a female donor in good health and CMV-seropositive.

The gene calls are TRBV19 and TRBJ1-1; a possible D gene is TRBD1 (6 bases). Trimming took off 7 bases at V and 1 base at J, with 10 bases between the two ends. CDR3 length: 13 residues. The V gene's germline CDR1 is LNHDA and CDR2 SQIVND (reference sequence). The CDR3 protein is CASIGGGNTEAFF. In DNA, the CDR3 is TGTGCCAGTATAGGGGGTGGGAACACTGAAGCTTTCTTT.

The CDR3 DNA reads as TGTGCCAGCTCACCGAGGCAGTTGCAAGAGACCCAGTACTTC. Its translation is CASSPRQLQETQYF. The genes are TRBV18 and TRBJ2-5; D uncertain. V lost 3 bases and J lost 2, with 10 bases in between. Germline CDR1 is KGHSH and CDR2 is LQKENI. The CDR3 has 14 residues.

The chain uses TRBV19 and TRBJ1-2, with D possibly TRBD1 on 5 matching bases. CDR1 and CDR2 (germline): LNHDA, SQIVND (reference sequence). Trimming cost V 6 bases and J 1 base, with 9 bases left between them. The CDR3 covers 13 residues. The CDR3 sequence: CASRTTDNYGYTF. The CDR3 DNA sequence: TGTGCCAGTAGAACGACAGATAACTATGGCTACACCTTC. Complete variable domain (other parts from reference TRBV19 and TRBJ1-2): DGGITQSPKYLFRKEGQNVTLSCEQNLNHDAMYWYRQDPGQGLRLIYYSQIVNDFQKGDIAEGYSVSREKKESFPLTVTSAQKNPTAFYLCASRTTDNYGYTFGSGTRLTVV.

The rearrangement joins TRBV7-6 to TRBJ2-3; 10 bases agree with TRBD2. This CDR3 is built from 16 residues. CDR1 SGHVS and CDR2 FNYEAQ come from the germline V gene. J was trimmed by 4 bases and V by 1 base; bases with no gene match: 5. CDR3 DNA sequence: TGTGCCAGCAGCTTAGGCGGACTAGCGGCCTCAGATACGCAGTATTTT. Translated: CASSLGGLAASDTQYF.

The chain has TRBV6-4 and TRBJ2-3; 8 bases map to TRBD1. This CDR3 has 15 amino acids. With 2 bases clipped from V and 0 bases from J, the junction kept 1 base outside the gene matches. Per germline, CDR1 MRHNA and CDR2 SNTAGT. The CDR3 region has the DNA TGTGCCAGCAGTGACCAGGGGGCCAGCACAGATACGCAGTATTTT. Its translation is CASSDQGASTDTQYF.

V usage is TRBV9 and J usage is TRBJ2-5, with 7 bases matching TRBD1. Near its end, the DNA agrees better with TRBJ2-7, so the J call may be wrong. Germline assignment: CDR1 SGDLS and CDR2 YYNGEE. This CDR3 is built from 13 residues. The CDR3 DNA sequence: TGTGCCAGCAGCGTAGTAGGGGGCGACGAGCAGTACTTC. Its translation is CASSVVGGDEQYF.